This TCR beta chain was documented in a study of blood T cell repertoires in COVID-19. Participant age was roughly 18 to 90 years, and participants resided in roughly 25 US areas. Which cohort a participant joined came from the clinical history participants gave. Two negative PCRs, clearance, or symptom resolution characterized the recovered Cohort 3 donors. Germline V gives CDR1 LNHDA, CDR2 SQIVND (reference sequence). CDR3 length: 15 amino acids. The V gene lost 3 bases and the J gene lost 2 bases, with 11 bases spanning the gap. Under the authors' procedure: It was from reference gene primer amplification that nucleated cell counts were estimated. Produced via immunoSEQ multiplex PCR; TCRdb's table is partial and in-frame only. V and J calls and clone size come straight from that table; D and trimming were deduced from the DNA. The sample has approximately 230,000 clones, 86% seen once; the top ten hold 15% to 19%.

J is TRBJ1-5 and V is TRBV19; D not resolved. The sequenced material came from PBMCs or T cells enriched from blood (not recorded which). The source of this sequence is a man between 18 and 29 years old who had recovered from COVID-19. CDR3 nucleotides: TGTGCCAGTAGTATTCGGGGTCGCGGCAATCAGCCCCAGCATTTT. Protein sequence: CASSIRGRGNQPQHF.